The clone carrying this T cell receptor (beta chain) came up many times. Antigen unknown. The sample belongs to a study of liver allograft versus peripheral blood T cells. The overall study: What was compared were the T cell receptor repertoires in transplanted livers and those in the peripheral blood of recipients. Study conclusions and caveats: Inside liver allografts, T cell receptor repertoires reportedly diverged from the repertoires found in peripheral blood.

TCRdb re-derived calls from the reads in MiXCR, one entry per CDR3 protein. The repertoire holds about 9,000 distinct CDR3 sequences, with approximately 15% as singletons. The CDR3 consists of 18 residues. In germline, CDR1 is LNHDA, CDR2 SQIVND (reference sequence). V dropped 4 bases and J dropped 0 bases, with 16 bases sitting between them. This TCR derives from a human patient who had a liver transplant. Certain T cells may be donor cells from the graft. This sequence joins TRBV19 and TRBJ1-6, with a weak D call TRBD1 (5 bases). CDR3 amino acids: CASSRIGTPSSYNSPLHF. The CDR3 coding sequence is TGTGCCAGTAGTAGAATCGGGACGCCGAGCTCCTATAATTCACCCCTCCACTTT.